The 20 T cell receptor beta chains reported below all come from one sample, sequenced in a study of blood T cells in healthy people across ages. Sample-barcoded 5' priming and a J-beta primer mix drove a second PCR of 7 to 11 cycles. MiXCR, applied by TCRdb to the 5' RACE reads, yields one record per CDR3 protein. The sample includes approximately 900,000 distinct CDR3 sequences, roughly 43% of them seen just once. Sequences were obtained from blood. Receptors originate from a man aged 25-45 years in good health.

The V call is TRBV20-1, the J call TRBJ2-4, with 7 bases matching TRBD1. The CDR3 is made up of 13 amino acids. V gave up 2 bases and J gave up 7 bases; unmatched junction bases: 5. The germline V gene has CDR1 DFQATT and CDR2 SNEGSKA (reference sequence). Here the CDR3 reads CSARMTGYNIQYF. The DNA for the CDR3 is TGCAGTGCTAGAATGACAGGGTATAACATTCAGTACTTC.

The rearrangement links TRBV20-1 to TRBJ1-1, with D perhaps TRBD1 (5 bases). Germline CDR1 reads DFQATT; CDR2 reads SNEGSKA (reference sequence). Trimming removed 5 bases at V and 4 bases at J, with 20 bases between. This CDR3 has 15 amino acids. The chain's CDR3 is CSAGPSGREITEAFF. The CDR3 nucleotides are TGCAGTGCTGGGCCCTCAGGGAGGGAGATCACTGAAGCTTTCTTT.

The chain joins TRBV10-3 to TRBJ2-2, with D possibly matching TRBD1 (6 bases). CDR3 length: 14 amino acids. Trimming took off 7 bases at V and 0 bases at J, with 9 bases between the two ends. Germline V gene lookup returns CDR1 ENHRY and CDR2 SYGVKD. The CDR3 reads CAITGQSNTGELFF. CDR3 nucleotides: TGTGCCATCACTGGACAGTCGAACACCGGGGAGCTGTTTTTT.

Ten or more counts support this clonotype. The chain recombines TRBV29-1 with TRBJ2-1, with D tentatively TRBD1 (5 bases). The CDR3 has 14 residues. Germline-derived CDR1 and CDR2 are SQVTM and ANQGSEA. The V gene lost 3 bases and the J gene lost 3 bases, with 12 bases spanning the gap. This chain's CDR3 is CSVDPQGLYNEQFF. CDR3 nucleotides: TGCAGCGTTGACCCGCAGGGCCTCTACAATGAGCAGTTCTTC.

The genes are TRBV29-1 and TRBJ2-3, with 8 bases lining up with TRBD2. V trimming: 7 bases; J trimming: 2 bases; junction bases outside the gene matches: 5. Germline CDR1 is SQVTM and CDR2 is ANQGSEA. The CDR3 is made up of 13 amino acids. This CDR3 is CSGLGGATDTQYF. CDR3 DNA: TGCAGCGGTCTCGGGGGGGCCACAGATACGCAGTATTTT.

In its sample, this clonotype was seen many times. The chain has TRBV5-1 and TRBJ2-7; 9 bases are a match to TRBD2. CDR3 size: 15 residues. The germline gives CDR1 SGHRS, CDR2 YFSETQ. V lost 2 bases and J lost 0; bases outside the gene matches: 3. The CDR3 region has the DNA TGCGCCAGCAGCTTTAGCGGGGGCTACTCCTACGAGCAGTACTTC. It specifies CASSFSGGYSYEQYF.

The chain carries TRBV27 and TRBJ1-1, with TRBD1 identical over 10 bases. CDR1 is MNHEY, CDR2 SMNVEV, per germline (reference sequence). V was clipped by 2 bases and J by 5 bases; unmatched bases: 2. This CDR3 has 14 residues. CDR3 nucleotides: TGTGCCAGCAGTTTAACGGGACAGGGGACTGAAGCTTTCTTT. It yields the protein CASSLTGQGTEAFF.

On this clonotype itself: The junction departs from germline at one end; a sequencing error may be responsible. This rearrangement joins TRBV27 to TRBJ2-3; D uncertain. Germline-derived CDR1 and CDR2 are MNHEY and SMNVEV (reference sequence). The CDR3 consists of 14 residues. The CDR3 DNA follows: TGTGCCAACAGTCCGTACCGGAGCACAGATACGCAGTATTTT. Translating gives CANSPYRSTDTQYF.

This clonotype was recorded a few times. The gene calls are TRBV6-4 and TRBJ2-1; 12 positions match TRBD2. There are 15 residues in the CDR3. Germline V gives CDR1 MRHNA, CDR2 SNTAGT. After removal of 3 bases from V and 5 bases from J, the junction contained 2 bases not matched to a gene. CDR3 in DNA: TGTGCCAGCAGTGAAACTAGCGGGGGGAACAATGAGCAGTTCTTC. Residues: CASSETSGGNNEQFF.

The rearrangement joins TRBV7-2 to TRBJ1-1; D is possibly TRBD1 (6 bases). The CDR3 has 16 residues. Germline V gives CDR1 SGHTA, CDR2 FQGNSA. Between the trimmed V and J ends, which lost 5 bases and 0 bases, there was a span of 16 bases. CDR3 loop: CASSLPIGGMNTEAFF. The CDR3 DNA reads TGTGCCAGCAGCCTTCCTATCGGGGGCATGAACACTGAAGCTTTCTTT.

CDR3 DNA sequence: TGTGCCTGGACCAGCGGGGGCTCCTACAATGAGCAGTTCTTC. Protein product: CAWTSGGSYNEQFF. V is TRBV30 and J is TRBJ2-1; 8 nucleotides agree with TRBD2. With V trimmed by 4 bases and J by 0 bases, 2 bases remained unmatched. CDR1 is GTSNPN, CDR2 SVGIG, per germline (reference sequence). The CDR3 is 14 residues long. Complete variable domain (other parts from reference TRBV30 and TRBJ2-1): SQTIHQWPATLVQPVGSPLSLECTVEGTSNPNLYWYRQAAGRGLQLLFYSVGIGQISSEVPQNLSASRPQDRQFILSSKKLLLSDSGFYLCAWTSGGSYNEQFFGPGTRLTVL.

This chain uses TRBV4-2 with TRBJ2-3; 11 bases match TRBD2. J gave up 8 bases and V 0 bases, and 10 bases lay outside the gene matches. This CDR3 region has 17 residues. CDR1 and CDR2 (germline): LGHNA, YNFKEQ. CDR3 loop: CASSQDLAGGTLGTQYF. DNA for the CDR3: TGTGCCAGCAGCCAAGACTTAGCGGGGGGGACCCTGGGTACGCAGTATTTT.

This rearrangement joins TRBV12-5 to TRBJ1-2, with D perhaps matching TRBD1 (6 bases). The CDR3 totals 12 residues. CDR1 LGHNT and CDR2 FRNRAP come from the germline V gene. V lost 3 bases to trimming and J lost 4 bases, with 6 bases between them. DNA for the CDR3: TGTGCTAGTGGTTTAGGGGGCTATGGCTACACCTTC. Translated, it gives CASGLGGYGYTF.

The chain has TRBV9 and TRBJ2-7, with TRBD1 identical over 8 bases. The CDR3 spans 15 residues. V was pared by 7 bases and J by 0 bases, with 9 bases of the junction left unmatched. CDR1 is SGDLS and CDR2 is YYNGEE in the germline V gene. CDR3 protein: CASGSHGQGSYEQYF. The CDR3 DNA follows: TGTGCCAGCGGGAGCCACGGACAGGGCTCCTACGAGCAGTACTTC.

The chain couples TRBV6-2 or TRBV6-3 to TRBJ2-1; TRBD2 matches 15 bases. The CDR3 length is 16 residues. Germline V CDR1 and CDR2: MNHEY, SVGEGT. Germline trimming cut 5 bases from V and 6 bases from J; bases unmatched to any gene: 5. The CDR3 spells CASSRTSGGAINEQFF. The CDR3 bases are TGTGCCAGCAGTCGGACTAGCGGGGGGGCCATCAATGAGCAGTTCTTC.

The chain joins TRBV28 to TRBJ2-7; D is ambiguous. This CDR3 has 14 residues. Germline-derived CDR1 and CDR2 are MDHEN and SYDVKM. Trimming removed 6 bases from V and 1 base from J, with 13 bases in between. The CDR3 nucleotides read TGTGCCAGCAGCGGGCAGCGTTGGTCCTACGAGCAGTACTTC. It encodes CASSGQRWSYEQYF.

This clonotype was seen a few times. The genes are TRBV28 and TRBJ1-2; no reliable D call. Germline CDR1 and CDR2: MDHEN and SYDVKM. V dropped 2 bases and J dropped 1 base, with 5 bases sitting between them. The CDR3 loop spans 13 amino acids. The CDR3 region is CASSLTINYGYTF. DNA of the CDR3: TGTGCCAGCAGTTTAACGATTAACTATGGCTACACCTTC.

Here the CDR3 DNA reads TGTGCCAGCAGCCAAGATCGTAAGGGTCCCGAAAAACTGTTTTTT. Amino acids: CASSQDRKGPEKLFF. The chain combines TRBV14 with TRBJ1-4; D is unresolved. V gave up 0 bases and J gave up 8 bases, with 13 bases separating them. Looked up from germline, CDR1 is SGHDN and CDR2 is FVKESK. The CDR3 runs to 15 residues.

This clonotype was found a few times. Here the CDR3 reads CSARDLGAYEKLFF. As DNA, the CDR3 is TGCAGTGCTAGAGATCTGGGGGCGTATGAAAAACTGTTTTTT. J is TRBJ1-4 and V is TRBV20-1; possibly TRBD1 for D (6 bases). Per germline, CDR1 DFQATT and CDR2 SNEGSKA (reference sequence). This CDR3 has 14 amino acids. Trimming shortened V by 0 bases and J by 6 bases, and 11 bases separated the two germline ends.

This clonotype came up once. V gene TRBV4-2 combines with J gene TRBJ2-2, with 8 positions matching TRBD2. Per germline, CDR1 LGHNA and CDR2 YNFKEQ. The J segment lost 3 bases and the V segment lost 3 bases, leaving 6 bases of the junction unmatched. The length of the CDR3 is 16 residues. The CDR3 DNA is TGTGCCAGCAGCCATCTGCGGGGGGAGGACACCGGGGAGCTGTTTTTT. It specifies CASSHLRGEDTGELFF.